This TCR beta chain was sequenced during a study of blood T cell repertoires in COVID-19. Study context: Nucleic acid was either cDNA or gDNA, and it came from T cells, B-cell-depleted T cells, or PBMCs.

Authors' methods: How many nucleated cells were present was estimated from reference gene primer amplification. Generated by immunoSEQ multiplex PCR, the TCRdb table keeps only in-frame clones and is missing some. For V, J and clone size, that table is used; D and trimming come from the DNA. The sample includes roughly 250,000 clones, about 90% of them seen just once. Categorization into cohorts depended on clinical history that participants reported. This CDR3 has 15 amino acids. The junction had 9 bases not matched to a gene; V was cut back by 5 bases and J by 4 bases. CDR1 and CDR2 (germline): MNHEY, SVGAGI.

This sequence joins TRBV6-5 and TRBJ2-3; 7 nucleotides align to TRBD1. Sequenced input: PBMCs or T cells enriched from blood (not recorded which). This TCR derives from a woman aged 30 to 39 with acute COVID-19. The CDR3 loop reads CASSLLGGGSDTQYF. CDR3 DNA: TGTGCCAGCAGTCTCCTAGGGGGCGGCTCAGATACGCAGTATTTT.